The rows below give T cell receptor beta chains drawn from one sample of a study of blood T cell repertoires in COVID-19. Assay used: immunoSEQ multiplex PCR; TCRdb lists only in-frame clones, some missing. The sample consists of 250,000 to 350,000 clones, around 90% of them appearing once. Sequences were obtained from peripheral blood. The source is a woman aged 45-59 years who had recovered from COVID-19. Each CDR3 is given with its conserved first and last residue. A D gene is named only where the DNA matches it firmly. Size tells how often a clone was seen (once, few, many) or the class of an expanded clone, and some rows leave it out.

v_call,j_call,clone_size,d_call,cdr3_aa,cdr3_nt
TRBV7-2,TRBJ1-2,.,.,CASSFGQNYGYTF,TGTGCCAGCAGCTTTGGTCAGAACTATGGCTACACCTTC
TRBV6-1,TRBJ1-1,.,.,CASSEEGMNTEAFF,TGTGCCAGCAGTGAAGAGGGGATGAACACTGAAGCTTTCTTT
TRBV7-9,TRBJ1-5,.,.,CASSLEDNQPQHF,TGTGCCAGCAGCTTGGAGGATAATCAGCCCCAGCATTTT
TRBV21-1,TRBJ2-1,few,.,CASSKRGAGGRSNEQFF,TGTGCCAGCAGCAAACGTGGAGCGGGGGGCCGTTCGAATGAGCAGTTCTTC
TRBV6-5,TRBJ1-1,.,.,CASSSLGANTEAFF,TGTGCCAGCAGTTCCTTAGGGGCGAACACTGAAGCTTTCTTT
TRBV7-2,TRBJ2-2,once,.,CASSKSGDGRELFF,TGTGCCAGCAGCAAGAGCGGTGATGGCCGGGAGCTGTTTTTT
TRBV15,TRBJ1-5,.,.,CATSRGRRQPNQPQHF,TGTGCCACCAGCAGGGGTAGAAGACAGCCAAATCAGCCCCAGCATTTT
TRBV9,TRBJ1-2,.,TRBD1,CASSVGQGNYGYTF,TGTGCCAGCAGCGTGGGACAGGGGAACTATGGCTACACCTTC
TRBV5-4,TRBJ1-1,.,TRBD1,CASRQGGARDTEAFF,TGTGCCAGCAGACAGGGGGGGGCTAGGGACACTGAAGCTTTCTTT
TRBV9,TRBJ1-4,.,TRBD1,CASSVDRGDEKLFF,TGTGCCAGCAGCGTAGACAGGGGTGATGAAAAACTGTTTTTT
TRBV7-2,TRBJ2-7,.,TRBD2,CASSLSGRIAEQYF,TGTGCCAGCAGCTTGAGCGGGAGGATCGCCGAGCAGTACTTC
TRBV4-2,TRBJ2-1,.,.,CASSPQLWGHSYNEQFF,TGTGCCAGCAGCCCCCAGCTCTGGGGGCACTCCTACAATGAGCAGTTCTTC
TRBV11-3,TRBJ2-2,.,.,CASSLGTGPTGELFF,TGTGCCAGCAGCTTGGGCACAGGGCCCACCGGGGAGCTGTTTTTT
TRBV19,TRBJ1-1,few,TRBD1,CASSRGQGTAFF,TGTGCCAGTAGTCGAGGACAGGGTACAGCTTTCTTT
TRBV6-5,TRBJ2-2,once,TRBD1,CASSPRGTGELFF,TGTGCCAGCAGCCCCAGGGGGACCGGGGAGCTGTTTTTT
TRBV7-2,TRBJ2-2,.,.,CASSLIEITGELFF,TGTGCCAGCAGCTTGATTGAGATAACCGGGGAGCTGTTTTTT